Here is one T cell receptor (beta chain) with its context. Its target is not known. The data were taken from a study of T cell responses to AZD1222 COVID-19 vaccine. Study information: Doses given second, at about 4 or about 12 weeks, were pooled.

Study-level points and caveats: Among AZD1222 vaccinees, only six were seropositive at baseline. Donors were chiefly white British, with a greater number of females, and clonal diversity was perhaps underestimated. Variant regions that are unmutated are reportedly the target of nearly half of spike-specific TCRs.

The table came from immunoSEQ multiplex PCR; TCRdb's copy has only in-frame clones and leaves some out. This repertoire shows about 97,000 clones, around nine tenths found once; its top ten account for roughly 2.8%. The clonotype comes from an adult in good health. Sequencing was performed on peripheral blood, taken on day 0 of AZD1222 vaccination.

The CDR3 coding sequence is TGCAGTGCTTCTTGGTCGACTGAAGCTTTCTTT. Amino acids: CSASWSTEAFF. The gene calls are TRBV20-1 and TRBJ1-1, with unresolved D. CDR1 DFQATT and CDR2 SNEGSKA come from the germline V gene (reference sequence). V gave up 5 bases and J gave up 5 bases, with 9 bases separating them. This CDR3 has 11 amino acids.